This T cell receptor (beta chain) was sequenced in a study of T cells in Graves' hyperthyroidism and ophthalmopathy. Study outcomes and limitations: Stable hyperthyroidism was told apart from ophthalmopathy by a model built on 13 V-J features. The model foresaw ophthalmopathy a median around seven months prior to onset.

It was RNA transcripts that yielded the amplified TCR beta CDR3 regions. The TCR CDR3 was amplified in a first-round RT-PCR using the HTBI primer set. TCRdb processed the multiplex PCR reads anew with MiXCR; each CDR3 protein has one entry. Here the sample spans 300,000 to 350,000 distinct CDR3 sequences, roughly 20% being singletons. For ophthalmopathy patients, the Clinical Activity Score was at least 3 and the NOSPECS grade at least 4; duration was under 3 months. Source material for PBMCs was about 10 ml fresh peripheral blood. There are many counts of this clonotype. Its antigen is unknown. V was shortened by 2 bases and J by 1 base, with 8 bases between the two germline ends. CDR3 length: 14 amino acids. CDR1 and CDR2 (germline): LNHNV, YYDKDF (reference sequence).

The V and J genes are TRBV15 and TRBJ2-5; unclear D gene. The sequence came from a woman in her 40s with Graves' ophthalmopathy. Sequenced material: blood. The CDR3 DNA reads TGTGCCACCAGCAGATCTGACACCCAAGAGACCCAGTACTTC. It codes for CATSRSDTQETQYF.